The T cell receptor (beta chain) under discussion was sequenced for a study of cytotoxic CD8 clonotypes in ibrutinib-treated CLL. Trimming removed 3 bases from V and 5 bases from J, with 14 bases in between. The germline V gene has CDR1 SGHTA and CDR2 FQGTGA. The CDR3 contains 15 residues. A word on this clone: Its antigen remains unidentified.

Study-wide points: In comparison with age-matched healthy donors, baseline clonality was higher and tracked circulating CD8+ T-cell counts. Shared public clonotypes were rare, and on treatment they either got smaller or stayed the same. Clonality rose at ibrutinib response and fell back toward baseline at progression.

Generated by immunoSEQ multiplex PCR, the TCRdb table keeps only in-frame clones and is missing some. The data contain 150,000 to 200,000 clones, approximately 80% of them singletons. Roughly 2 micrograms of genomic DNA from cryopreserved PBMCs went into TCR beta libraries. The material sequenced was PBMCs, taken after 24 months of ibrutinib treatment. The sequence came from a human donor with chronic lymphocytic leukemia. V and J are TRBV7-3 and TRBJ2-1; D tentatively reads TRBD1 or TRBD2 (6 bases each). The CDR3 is CASSFSTGAHNEQFF. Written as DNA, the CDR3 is TGTGCCAGCAGCTTTTCGACGGGGGCCCACAATGAGCAGTTCTTC.